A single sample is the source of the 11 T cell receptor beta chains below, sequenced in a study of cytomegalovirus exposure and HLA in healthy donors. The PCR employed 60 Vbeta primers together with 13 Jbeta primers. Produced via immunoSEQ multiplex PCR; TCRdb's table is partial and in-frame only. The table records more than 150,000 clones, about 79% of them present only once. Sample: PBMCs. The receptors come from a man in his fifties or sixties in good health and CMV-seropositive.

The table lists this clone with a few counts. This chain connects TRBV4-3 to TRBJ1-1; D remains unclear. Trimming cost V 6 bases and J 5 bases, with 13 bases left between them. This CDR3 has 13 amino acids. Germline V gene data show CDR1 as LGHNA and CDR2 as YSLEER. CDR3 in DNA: TGCGCCAGCAGTGGGCAGGTCTTGACTGAAGCTTTCTTT. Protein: CASSGQVLTEAFF.

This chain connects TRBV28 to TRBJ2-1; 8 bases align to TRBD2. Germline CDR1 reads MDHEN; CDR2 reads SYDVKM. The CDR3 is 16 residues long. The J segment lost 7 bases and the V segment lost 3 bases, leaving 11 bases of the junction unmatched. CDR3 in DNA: TGTGCCAGCAGTTTCGCCGGGGGGGCCGGGCAGAATGAGCAGTTCTTC. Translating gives CASSFAGGAGQNEQFF.

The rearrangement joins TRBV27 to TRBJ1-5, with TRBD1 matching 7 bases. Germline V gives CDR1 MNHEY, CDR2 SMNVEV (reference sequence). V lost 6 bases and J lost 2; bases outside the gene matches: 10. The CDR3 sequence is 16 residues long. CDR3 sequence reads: CASSFSGGRGNQPQHF. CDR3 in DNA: TGTGCCAGCAGCTTTTCAGGGGGGAGAGGCAATCAGCCCCAGCATTTT.

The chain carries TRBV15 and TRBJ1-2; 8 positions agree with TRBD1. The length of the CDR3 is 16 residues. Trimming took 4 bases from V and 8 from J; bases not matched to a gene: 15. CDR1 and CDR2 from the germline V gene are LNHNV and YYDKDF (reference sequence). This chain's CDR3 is CATSTLRTGRGQGYTF. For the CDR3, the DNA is TGTGCCACCAGCACCCTGAGGACAGGGAGAGGACAGGGCTACACCTTC.

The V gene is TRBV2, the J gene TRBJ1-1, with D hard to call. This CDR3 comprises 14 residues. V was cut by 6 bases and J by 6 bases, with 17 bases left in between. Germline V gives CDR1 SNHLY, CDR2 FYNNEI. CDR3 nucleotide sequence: TGTGCCAGCAGAGCGAATTCACTCCGGGCTGAAGCTTTCTTT. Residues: CASRANSLRAEAFF.

The CDR3 loop is CASSVGPPDIQDTEAFF. The CDR3 DNA reads TGTGCCAGCAGCGTAGGTCCCCCAGACATCCAGGACACTGAAGCTTTCTTT. V gene TRBV9 combines with J gene TRBJ1-1; no reliable D call. V gave up 0 bases and J gave up 3 bases, with 18 bases separating them. The germline CDR1 and CDR2 sequences are SGDLS and YYNGEE. The CDR3 totals 17 residues.

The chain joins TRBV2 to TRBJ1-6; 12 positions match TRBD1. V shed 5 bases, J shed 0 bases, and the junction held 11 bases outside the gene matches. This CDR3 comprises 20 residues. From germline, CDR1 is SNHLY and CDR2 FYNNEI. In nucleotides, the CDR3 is TGTGCCAGCAGTACCGCCCGGGACAGGGGGCGCGGCTCCTATAATTCACCCCTCCACTTT. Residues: CASSTARDRGRGSYNSPLHF. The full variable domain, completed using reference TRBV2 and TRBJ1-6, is EPEVTQTPSHQVTQMGQEVILRCVPISNHLYFYWYRQILGQKVEFLVSFYNNEISEKSEIFDDQFSVERPDGSNFTLKIRSTKLEDSAMYFCASSTARDRGRGSYNSPLHFGNGTRLTVT.

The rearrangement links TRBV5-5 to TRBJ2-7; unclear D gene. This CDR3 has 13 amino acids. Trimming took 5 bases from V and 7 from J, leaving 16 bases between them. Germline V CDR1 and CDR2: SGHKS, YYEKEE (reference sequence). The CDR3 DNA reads TGTGCCAGCAGTTCCGTTCCCTCGAGGGAGCAGTACGTC. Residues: CASSSVPSREQYV.

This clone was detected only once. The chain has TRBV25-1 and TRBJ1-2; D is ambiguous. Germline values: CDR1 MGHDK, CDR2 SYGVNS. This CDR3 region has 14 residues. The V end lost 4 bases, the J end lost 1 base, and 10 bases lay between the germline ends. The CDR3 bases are TGTGCCAGCAGTGCACAAGATCATAACTATGGCTACACCTTC. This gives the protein CASSAQDHNYGYTF.

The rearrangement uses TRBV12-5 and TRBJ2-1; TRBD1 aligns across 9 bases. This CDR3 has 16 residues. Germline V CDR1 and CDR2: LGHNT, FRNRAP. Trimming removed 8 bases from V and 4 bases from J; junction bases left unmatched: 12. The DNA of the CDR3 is TGTGCTAGTAAAGATGGGGGACAGGGTGATTACAATGAGCAGTTCTTC. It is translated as CASKDGGQGDYNEQFF.

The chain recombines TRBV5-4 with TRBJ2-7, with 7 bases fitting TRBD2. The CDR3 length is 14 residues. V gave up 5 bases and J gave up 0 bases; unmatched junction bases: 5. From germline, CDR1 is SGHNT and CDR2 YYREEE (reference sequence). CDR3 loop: CASRQREGSYEQYF. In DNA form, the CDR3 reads TGTGCCAGCAGACAGAGGGAGGGCTCCTACGAGCAGTACTTC.